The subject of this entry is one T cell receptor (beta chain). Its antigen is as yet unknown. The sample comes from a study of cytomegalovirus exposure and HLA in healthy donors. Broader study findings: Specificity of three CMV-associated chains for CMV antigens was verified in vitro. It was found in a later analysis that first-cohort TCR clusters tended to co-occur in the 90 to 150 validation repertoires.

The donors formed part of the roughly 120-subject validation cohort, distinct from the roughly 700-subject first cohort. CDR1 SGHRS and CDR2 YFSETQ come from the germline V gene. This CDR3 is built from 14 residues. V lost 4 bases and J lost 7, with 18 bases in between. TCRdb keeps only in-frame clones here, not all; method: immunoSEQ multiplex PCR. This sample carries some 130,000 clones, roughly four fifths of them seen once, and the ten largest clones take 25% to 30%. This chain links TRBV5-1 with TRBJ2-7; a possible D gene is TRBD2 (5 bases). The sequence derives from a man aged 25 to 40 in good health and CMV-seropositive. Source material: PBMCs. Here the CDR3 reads CASSAASRDREQYF. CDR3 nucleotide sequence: TGCGCCAGCAGCGCTGCTAGCCGCGACCGGGAGCAGTACTTC. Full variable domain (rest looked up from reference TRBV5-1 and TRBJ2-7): KAGVTQTPRYLIKTRGQQVTLSCSPISGHRSVSWYQQTPGQGLQFLFEYFSETQRNKGNFPGRFSGRQFSNSRSEMNVSTLELGDSALYLCASSAASRDREQYFGPGTRLTVT.